This is a list of T cell receptor beta chains from one sample in a study of OX40 agonist ivuxolimab in advanced cancers. Measured with immunoSEQ multiplex PCR; TCRdb has only the in-frame clones, and not every one. Altogether 72,000 or so clones are present, just over 85% being singletons, with the ten largest covering approximately 0.86%. This specimen was CD4+ or CD8+ T cells sorted from blood, taken in a trial of the OX40 agonist ivuxolimab. All receptors come from an adult with an advanced solid tumor such as melanoma, head and neck, liver or kidney cancer. The conserved cysteine and the conserved F or W are not part of the CDR3 here. Where a row states a size, it is once, few, many or the class of an expanded clone; other rows omit it.

len: 11
v_gene: TRBV7-9
abundance: NA
j_gene: TRBJ1-2
CDR3aa: ASSARQGDGYT

len: 14
v_gene: TRBV15
abundance: NA
j_gene: TRBJ2-5
CDR3aa: ATSREQRGPSETQY

len: 12
v_gene: TRBV5-1
abundance: NA
j_gene: TRBJ1-1
CDR3aa: ASSLNTGNTEAF

len: 12
v_gene: TRBV5-1
abundance: NA
j_gene: TRBJ1-2
CDR3aa: ASSPSLSNYGYT

len: 10
v_gene: TRBV19
abundance: NA
j_gene: TRBJ2-3
CDR3aa: ASNDATDTQY

len: 11
v_gene: TRBV29-1
abundance: NA
j_gene: TRBJ2-7
CDR3aa: SVEWGQNNEQY

len: 11
v_gene: TRBV7-2
abundance: NA
j_gene: TRBJ2-1
CDR3aa: ASSPENLGRQF

len: 11
v_gene: TRBV18
abundance: NA
j_gene: TRBJ2-3
CDR3aa: ASSPPNTDTQY

len: 11
v_gene: TRBV29-1
abundance: NA
j_gene: TRBJ1-3
CDR3aa: SVETGAGNTIY

len: 13
v_gene: TRBV9
abundance: NA
j_gene: TRBJ2-1
CDR3aa: ASSGGGLASHEQF

len: 11
v_gene: TRBV7-8
abundance: NA
j_gene: TRBJ2-5
CDR3aa: ASTWGQRETQY

len: 14
v_gene: TRBV7-2
abundance: NA
j_gene: TRBJ2-5
CDR3aa: ASSLRVTQTEETQY

len: 14
v_gene: TRBV6-6
abundance: NA
j_gene: TRBJ1-5
CDR3aa: ASSYSMGLVNQPQH

len: 13
v_gene: TRBV5-1
abundance: NA
j_gene: TRBJ2-3
CDR3aa: ASSLTGDPADTQY

len: 14
v_gene: TRBV7-2
abundance: NA
j_gene: TRBJ2-3
CDR3aa: ASSFAGTSVTDTQY

len: 13
v_gene: TRBV2
abundance: NA
j_gene: TRBJ2-1
CDR3aa: ASSETSDSYNEQF

len: 10
v_gene: TRBV4-2
abundance: once
j_gene: TRBJ1-2
CDR3aa: ASSRGGRGYT

len: 10
v_gene: TRBV28
abundance: NA
j_gene: TRBJ2-7
CDR3aa: ASSLASYEQY

len: 12
v_gene: TRBV5-1
abundance: NA
j_gene: TRBJ2-7
CDR3aa: ASSLVRLKDEQY

len: 16
v_gene: TRBV7-2
abundance: NA
j_gene: TRBJ2-2
CDR3aa: ASSLGLAGASNTGELF

len: 11
v_gene: TRBV9
abundance: NA
j_gene: TRBJ1-2
CDR3aa: ASSVGGTGGYT

len: 13
v_gene: TRBV19
abundance: NA
j_gene: TRBJ2-1
CDR3aa: ASSIVGVAGDELF

len: 11
v_gene: TRBV28
abundance: NA
j_gene: TRBJ1-1
CDR3aa: ASLLRDHTEAF

len: 11
v_gene: TRBV19
abundance: NA
j_gene: TRBJ1-1
CDR3aa: ASRGQTYTEAF

len: 14
v_gene: TRBV5-5
abundance: NA
j_gene: TRBJ2-2
CDR3aa: ASSLTSGLNTGELF

len: 12
v_gene: TRBV9
abundance: NA
j_gene: TRBJ1-2
CDR3aa: ASSTPNRGFGYT

len: 13
v_gene: TRBV7-2
abundance: once
j_gene: TRBJ1-4
CDR3aa: ASSLGGQGREKLF

len: 13
v_gene: TRBV9
abundance: once
j_gene: TRBJ2-7
CDR3aa: ASSVGNSGIYEQY

len: 14
v_gene: TRBV11-2
abundance: NA
j_gene: TRBJ2-7
CDR3aa: ASSLKGGQGGYEQY

len: 12
v_gene: TRBV7-9
abundance: NA
j_gene: TRBJ1-1
CDR3aa: ASSPFATNTEAF

len: 13
v_gene: TRBV11-1
abundance: NA
j_gene: TRBJ1-2
CDR3aa: ASSSDLLGIHGYT

len: 10
v_gene: TRBV6-5
abundance: NA
j_gene: TRBJ1-6
CDR3aa: ASKQINSPLH

len: 9
v_gene: TRBV29-1
abundance: NA
j_gene: TRBJ1-1
CDR3aa: SVGRRTEAF

len: 12
v_gene: TRBV5-1
abundance: medium-sized
j_gene: TRBJ1-2
CDR3aa: ASQTGDRNYGYT

len: 13
v_gene: TRBV4-1
abundance: NA
j_gene: TRBJ1-5
CDR3aa: ASSQGDYSNQPQH

len: 12
v_gene: TRBV2
abundance: NA
j_gene: TRBJ1-1
CDR3aa: ASSEVRGNTEAF

len: 12
v_gene: TRBV6-5
abundance: NA
j_gene: TRBJ1-2
CDR3aa: ASRIRRSNYGYT

len: 10
v_gene: TRBV5-8
abundance: few
j_gene: TRBJ1-4
CDR3aa: ASTVRNEKLF

len: 12
v_gene: TRBV27
abundance: NA
j_gene: TRBJ2-7
CDR3aa: ASSLQGRVYEQY

len: 12
v_gene: TRBV7-3
abundance: NA
j_gene: TRBJ2-5
CDR3aa: ASSLQGAQETQY

len: 10
v_gene: TRBV30
abundance: medium-sized
j_gene: TRBJ2-7
CDR3aa: AFDRWGSEQY

len: 12
v_gene: TRBV6-5
abundance: NA
j_gene: TRBJ2-7
CDR3aa: ASRPGPEAYEQY

len: 13
v_gene: TRBV6-1
abundance: NA
j_gene: TRBJ2-3
CDR3aa: ASSEDRFVRDTQY

len: 10
v_gene: TRBV9
abundance: NA
j_gene: TRBJ1-2
CDR3aa: ASSVGGYGYT

len: 13
v_gene: TRBV5-6
abundance: NA
j_gene: TRBJ1-5
CDR3aa: ASSLGTGVDQPQH

len: 15
v_gene: TRBV2
abundance: NA
j_gene: TRBJ1-1
CDR3aa: ASIQNRDRRFNTEAF

len: 13
v_gene: TRBV30
abundance: NA
j_gene: TRBJ2-7
CDR3aa: AWSVPGANSYEQY

len: 11
v_gene: TRBV19
abundance: NA
j_gene: TRBJ2-7
CDR3aa: ASSIQDGYEQY

len: 11
v_gene: TRBV6-5
abundance: NA
j_gene: TRBJ1-1
CDR3aa: ATSLSPGTEAF

len: 12
v_gene: TRBV29-1
abundance: NA
j_gene: TRBJ1-2
CDR3aa: SVAPRGLGYGYT

len: 19
v_gene: TRBV5-1
abundance: NA
j_gene: TRBJ2-6
CDR3aa: ASSLGHLGGTPFSGANVLT

len: 14
v_gene: TRBV11-2
abundance: medium-sized
j_gene: TRBJ1-1
CDR3aa: ASSLEFGSRNTEAF

len: 13
v_gene: TRBV6-5
abundance: NA
j_gene: TRBJ1-2
CDR3aa: ASSYTRDRFYGYT

len: 14
v_gene: TRBV6-6
abundance: once
j_gene: TRBJ2-7
CDR3aa: ASSYPVWQGKGEQY

len: 12
v_gene: TRBV5-4
abundance: NA
j_gene: TRBJ2-1
CDR3aa: ASSPLRTGSEQF

len: 11
v_gene: TRBV29-1
abundance: NA
j_gene: TRBJ2-7
CDR3aa: SVLQAGVYEQY

len: 11
v_gene: TRBV7-2
abundance: NA
j_gene: TRBJ2-7
CDR3aa: ASSLGQLYEQY

len: 9
v_gene: TRBV13
abundance: once
j_gene: TRBJ2-5
CDR3aa: ASSLGQTQY

len: 13
v_gene: TRBV28
abundance: NA
j_gene: TRBJ2-1
CDR3aa: ASSLGQTSPNEQF